The 2 T cell receptor beta chains below were found in one sample sequenced in a study of T cell changes during pregnancy in multiple sclerosis (dated by TCRdb to the late 2010s). The library was produced with the immunoSEQ multiplex PCR assay. The clones in this table, taken by TCRdb from immuneACCESS, are in-frame only. Not every clone is retained; where verified, under half of the shortfall comes from an unresolved V gene, and the cause of the rest is unknown. This sample comprises 55,000 to 70,000 clones, 89% of them detected only once. The ten largest clones represent under 2% of the sample. The input for sequencing was peripheral blood, taken after pregnancy. Source of these receptors: a female donor with multiple sclerosis, enrolled in a pregnancy study.

The J gene is TRBJ2-5, the V gene TRBV18; TRBD2 matches at 7 bases. The V gene end was trimmed by 3 bases and the J gene end by 5 bases; junction bases not matched to a gene: 12. Germline V lookup: CDR1 KGHSH, CDR2 LQKENI. The CDR3 has 16 residues. The CDR3 here is CASSPRRGGGTETQYF. DNA for the CDR3: TGTGCCAGCTCACCGCGGAGGGGCGGGGGTACGGAGACCCAGTACTTC.

Worth noting for this clone: Other DNA sequences of this sample code for an identical CDR3. The gene calls are TRBV9 and TRBJ1-2; 7 bases align to TRBD1. CDR3 length: 13 amino acids. CDR1 and CDR2 from the germline V gene are SGDLS and YYNGEE. Trimming cost V 2 bases and J 5 bases; bases outside gene matches: 3. In DNA form, the CDR3 reads TGTGCCAGCAGCGTCGGCAGGGGGTATGGCTACACCTTC. The encoded protein is CASSVGRGYGYTF. Filled out from reference TRBV9 and TRBJ1-2, the complete variable domain reads DSGVTQTPKHLITATGQRVTLRCSPRSGDLSVYWYQQSLDQGLQFLIQYYNGEERAKGNILERFSAQQFPDLHSELNLSSLELGDSALYFCASSVGRGYGYTFGSGTRLTVV.